The sequence of this TCR beta chain was determined in a study of CD8 T cells in ankylosing spondylitis. Overall study findings and caveats: Significant enrichment of disease-linked clones was reportedly seen in matched ankylosing spondylitis synovial fluid.

With molecular barcodes, quantitative 5'-RACE was used to make the TCR beta libraries. Via MiXCR, TCRdb re-called the 5' RACE reads, giving one row per CDR3 protein. The sample consists of fewer than 350,000 distinct CDR3 sequences, 11% of them appearing once. In regard to this clonotype: Its antigen is unknown.

V was trimmed by 4 bases and J by 2 bases, leaving 19 bases between them. Germline CDR1 SGHTS, CDR2 YDEGEE. This CDR3 has 16 residues. This TCR was recovered from a female donor with ankylosing spondylitis or in good health (not recorded which). This chain links TRBV5-8 with TRBJ2-7, with TRBD2 as a possible D gene (5 bases). The sample consisted of blood, either unsorted or a sorted T cell fraction (not recorded which). The chain's CDR3 is CASSHWSNQAAYEQYF. As DNA, the CDR3 is TGTGCCAGCAGCCACTGGAGCAACCAAGCGGCCTACGAGCAGTACTTC.